The rows below give T cell receptor beta chains drawn from one sample of a study of PD-1 blockade in classical Hodgkin lymphoma. Profiling relied on immunoSEQ multiplex PCR, and the TCRdb table lists in-frame clones only, not all of them. The repertoire has 25,000 or so clones, approximately 85% of them found once; the top ten carry less than 2.5%. Sequenced here: CD4+ T cells from blood, sampled before the fourth cycle of nivolumab. The source of these receptors is a human donor with classical Hodgkin lymphoma. The CDR3 runs from the conserved cysteine through the conserved F or W. The D gene is left open where the match is weak. A clone size is listed for some rows: how often the clone was seen (once, few, many), or a class if it is expanded.

d_call,clone_size,v_call,j_call,cdr3_nt,cdr3_aa
TRBD1,.,TRBV18,TRBJ2-3,TGTGCCAGCTCACCACTACCGCGACAGGGAATGACAGATACGCAGTATTTT,CASSPLPRQGMTDTQYF
TRBD1,.,TRBV7-8,TRBJ2-2,TGTGCCAGCAGCTGGGACAGGGTTAGCACCGGGGAGCTGTTTTTT,CASSWDRVSTGELFF
TRBD1,.,TRBV30,TRBJ1-5,TGTGCCTGGAATGAACAGGGGAATCAGCCCCAGCATTTT,CAWNEQGNQPQHF
.,.,TRBV19,TRBJ2-5,TGTGCCAGTAGTATTTCGGCGGGACTCCAGTACCAAGAGACCCAGTACTTC,CASSISAGLQYQETQYF
TRBD1,.,TRBV5-1,TRBJ2-7,TGCGCCAGCAGCTTGGTGACAGGGGGCCCCCACGAGCAGTACTTC,CASSLVTGGPHEQYF
.,.,TRBV6-6,TRBJ2-1,TGTGCCACCTCTAGTCGCCTAAGCTCCTACAATGAGCAGTTCTTC,CATSSRLSSYNEQFF
TRBD1,.,TRBV11-1,TRBJ2-7,TGTGCCAGCAGCCCAGTCCCTACCCTGGGACAGGGGGTTAACGAGCAGTACTTC,CASSPVPTLGQGVNEQYF
.,.,TRBV7-9,TRBJ1-2,TGTGCCAGCAGCTTAGAGGGGGGGCAGGGCCATGGCTACACCTTC,CASSLEGGQGHGYTF
TRBD2,.,TRBV6-1,TRBJ2-1,TGTGCCAGCAGTTCACCGGGACTAGGCTACAATGAGCAGTTCTTC,CASSSPGLGYNEQFF
TRBD2,.,TRBV11-3,TRBJ2-5,TGTGCCAGCAGCTTAGTCTCTGCGGGAGGGGAAGAGACCCAGTACTTC,CASSLVSAGGEETQYF
.,.,TRBV7-6,TRBJ1-3,TGTGCCAGCAGCCAGGTTGGAGGGGGAGGAAACACCATATATTTT,CASSQVGGGGNTIYF
.,.,TRBV11-2,TRBJ1-3,TGTGCCAGCAGCCCCCGGGGCGACACCATATATTTT,CASSPRGDTIYF
.,.,TRBV27,TRBJ1-6,TGTGCCAGCAGAGCCTCCGATACATTGACCCTCCACTTT,CASRASDTLTLHF
TRBD1,.,TRBV5-4,TRBJ2-5,TGTGCCAGCAGCACCGGGACAGGGGTTTCAGAGACCCAGTACTTC,CASSTGTGVSETQYF
.,once,TRBV13,TRBJ2-3,TGTGCCAGCAGCTCCGGGACTCGCTTCACAGATACGCAGTATTTT,CASSSGTRFTDTQYF
TRBD1,.,TRBV18,TRBJ1-5,TGTGCCAGCTCACTGACAGGGGGAGATCAGCCCCAGCATTTT,CASSLTGGDQPQHF
.,.,TRBV5-1,TRBJ1-2,TGCGCCAGCAGCTTGTATCCAGATAACTATGGCTACACCTTC,CASSLYPDNYGYTF
.,.,TRBV6-5,TRBJ2-2,TGTGCCAGCAGGTCCCTCGACAGTCCCGGGGAGCTGTTTTTT,CASRSLDSPGELFF
.,.,TRBV5-6,TRBJ1-2,TGTGCCAGCAGCGCTTCGGCCTATGGCTACACCTTC,CASSASAYGYTF